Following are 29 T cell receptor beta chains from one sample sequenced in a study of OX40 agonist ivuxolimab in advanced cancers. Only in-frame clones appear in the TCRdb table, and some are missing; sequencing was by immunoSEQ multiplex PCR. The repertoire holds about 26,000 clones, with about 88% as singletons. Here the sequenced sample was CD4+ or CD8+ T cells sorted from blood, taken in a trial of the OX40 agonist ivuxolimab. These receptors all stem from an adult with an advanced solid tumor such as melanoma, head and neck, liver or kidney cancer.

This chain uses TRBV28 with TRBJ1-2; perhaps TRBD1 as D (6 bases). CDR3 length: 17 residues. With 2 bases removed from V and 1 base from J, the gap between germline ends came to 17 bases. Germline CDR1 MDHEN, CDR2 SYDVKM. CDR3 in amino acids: CASSLLAGEQYNYGYTF. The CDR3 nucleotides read TGTGCCAGCAGTTTACTGGCAGGGGAACAGTATAACTATGGCTACACCTTC.

The CDR3 DNA reads as TGTGCCAGTATGGGAGGGGCCAGCACCGGGGAGCTGTTTTTT. This gives the protein CASMGGASTGELFF. The chain employs TRBV19 and TRBJ2-2; 7 nucleotides match TRBD2. Per germline, CDR1 LNHDA and CDR2 SQIVND (reference sequence). The V segment lost 7 bases and the J segment 4 bases; nucleotides outside the gene matches: 6. The CDR3 extends over 14 amino acids.

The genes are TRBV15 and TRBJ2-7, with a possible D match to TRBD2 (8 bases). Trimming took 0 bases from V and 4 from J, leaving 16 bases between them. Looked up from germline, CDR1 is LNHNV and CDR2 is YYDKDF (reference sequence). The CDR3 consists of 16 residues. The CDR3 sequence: CATSRDSGGGAYEQYF. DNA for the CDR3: TGTGCCACCAGCAGAGATTCGGGAGGGGGCGCATACGAGCAGTACTTC.

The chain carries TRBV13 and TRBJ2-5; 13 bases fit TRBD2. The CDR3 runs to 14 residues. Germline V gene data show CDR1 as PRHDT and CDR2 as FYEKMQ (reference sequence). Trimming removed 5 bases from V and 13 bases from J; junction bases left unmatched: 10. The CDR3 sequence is CASSPTSGGGPTYF. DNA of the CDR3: TGTGCCAGCAGCCCCACTAGCGGGGGGGGCCCCACGTACTTC.

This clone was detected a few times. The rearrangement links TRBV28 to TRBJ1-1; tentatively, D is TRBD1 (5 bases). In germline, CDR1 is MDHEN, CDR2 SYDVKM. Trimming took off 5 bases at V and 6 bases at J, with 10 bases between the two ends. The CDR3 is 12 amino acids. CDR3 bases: TGTGCCAGCAGTAGGGGTCCGGCTGAAGCTTTCTTT. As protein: CASSRGPAEAFF.

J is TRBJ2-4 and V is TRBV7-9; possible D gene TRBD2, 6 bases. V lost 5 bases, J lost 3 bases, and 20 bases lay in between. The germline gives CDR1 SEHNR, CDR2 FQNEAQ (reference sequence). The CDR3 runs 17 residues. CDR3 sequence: CASSPPTLPEGKNIQYF. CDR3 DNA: TGTGCCAGCAGCCCTCCGACCTTGCCGGAGGGCAAAAACATTCAGTACTTC.

CDR3 amino acids: CASRPHGGLTYNEQFF. In nucleotides, the CDR3 is TGTGCCAGCAGACCTCACGGGGGACTTACTTACAATGAGCAGTTCTTC. The rearrangement links TRBV28 to TRBJ2-1, with D perhaps matching TRBD2 (6 bases). The CDR3 covers 16 residues. CDR1 and CDR2 (germline): MDHEN, SYDVKM. V shed 6 bases and J shed 4 bases, with 19 bases lying between them.

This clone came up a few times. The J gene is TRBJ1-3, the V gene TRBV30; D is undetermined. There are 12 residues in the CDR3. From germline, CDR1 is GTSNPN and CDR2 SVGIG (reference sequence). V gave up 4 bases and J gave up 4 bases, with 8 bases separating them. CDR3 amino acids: CAWIQWGNTIYF. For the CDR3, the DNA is TGTGCCTGGATTCAATGGGGAAACACCATATATTTT.

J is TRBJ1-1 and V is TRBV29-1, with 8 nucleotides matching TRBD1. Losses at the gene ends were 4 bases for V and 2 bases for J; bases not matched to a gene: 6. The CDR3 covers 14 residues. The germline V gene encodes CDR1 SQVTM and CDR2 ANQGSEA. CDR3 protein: CSVGQGIFNTEAFF. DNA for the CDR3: TGCAGCGTTGGACAGGGGATTTTCAACACTGAAGCTTTCTTT.

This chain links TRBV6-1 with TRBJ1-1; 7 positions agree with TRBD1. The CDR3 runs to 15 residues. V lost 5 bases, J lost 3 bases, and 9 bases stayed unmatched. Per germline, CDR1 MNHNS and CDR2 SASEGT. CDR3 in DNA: TGTGCCAGCAGTCCCCGGCCGACAGGGTACACTGAAGCTTTCTTT. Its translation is CASSPRPTGYTEAFF.

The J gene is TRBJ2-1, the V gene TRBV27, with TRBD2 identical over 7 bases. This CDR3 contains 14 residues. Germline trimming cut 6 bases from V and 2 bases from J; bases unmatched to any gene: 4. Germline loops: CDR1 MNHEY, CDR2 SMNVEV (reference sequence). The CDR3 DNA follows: TGTGCCAGCAGCTCAGCGGGACCCTACAATGAGCAGTTCTTC. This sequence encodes CASSSAGPYNEQFF.

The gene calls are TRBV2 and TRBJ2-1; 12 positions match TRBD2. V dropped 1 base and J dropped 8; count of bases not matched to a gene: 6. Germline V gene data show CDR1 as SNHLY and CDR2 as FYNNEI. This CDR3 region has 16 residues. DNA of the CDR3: TGTGCCAGCAGTGAAGGACTAGCGGGAGTGGTATATGAGCAGTTCTTC. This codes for CASSEGLAGVVYEQFF.

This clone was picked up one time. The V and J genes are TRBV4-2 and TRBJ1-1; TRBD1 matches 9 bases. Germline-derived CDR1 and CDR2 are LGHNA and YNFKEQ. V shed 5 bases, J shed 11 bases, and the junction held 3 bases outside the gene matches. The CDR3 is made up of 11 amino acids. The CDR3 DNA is TGTGCCAGCAGCGGACAGGGGTGGGCTTTCTTT. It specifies CASSGQGWAFF.

CDR3 loop: CASSWDRGGNQPQHF. The CDR3 DNA follows: TGTGCCAGCAGTTGGGACAGGGGTGGCAATCAGCCCCAGCATTTT. The chain recombines TRBV2 with TRBJ1-5; 10 nucleotides line up with TRBD1. Germline assignment: CDR1 SNHLY and CDR2 FYNNEI. The CDR3 spans 15 residues. V lost 5 bases, J lost 2 bases, and 3 bases stayed unmatched.

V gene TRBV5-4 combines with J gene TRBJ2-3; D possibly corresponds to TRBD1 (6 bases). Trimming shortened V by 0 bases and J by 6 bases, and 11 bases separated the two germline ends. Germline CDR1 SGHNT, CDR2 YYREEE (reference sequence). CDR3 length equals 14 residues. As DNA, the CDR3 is TGTGCCAGCAGCTTGGGGGGGCGGCCTGATACGCAGTATTTT. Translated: CASSLGGRPDTQYF.

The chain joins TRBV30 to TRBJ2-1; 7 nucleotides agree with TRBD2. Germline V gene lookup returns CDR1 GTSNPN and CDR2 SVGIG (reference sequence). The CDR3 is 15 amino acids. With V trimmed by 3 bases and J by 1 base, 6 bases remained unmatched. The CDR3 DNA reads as TGTGCCTGGAGGTCCAGCGGGGCATCCTACAATGAGCAGTTCTTC. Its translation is CAWRSSGASYNEQFF.

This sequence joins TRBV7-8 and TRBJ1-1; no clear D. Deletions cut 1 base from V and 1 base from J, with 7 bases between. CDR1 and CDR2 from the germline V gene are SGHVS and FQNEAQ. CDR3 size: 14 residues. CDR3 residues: CASSLGWGNTEAFF. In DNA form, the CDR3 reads TGTGCCAGCAGCTTAGGGTGGGGGAACACTGAAGCTTTCTTT.

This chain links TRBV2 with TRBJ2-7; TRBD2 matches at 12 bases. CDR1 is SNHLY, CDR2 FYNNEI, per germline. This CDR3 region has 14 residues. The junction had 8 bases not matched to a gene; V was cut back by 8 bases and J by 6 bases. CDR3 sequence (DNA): TGTGCCAGCCTGAGGACTAGCGGGACTGGCGAGCAGTACTTC. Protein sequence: CASLRTSGTGEQYF.

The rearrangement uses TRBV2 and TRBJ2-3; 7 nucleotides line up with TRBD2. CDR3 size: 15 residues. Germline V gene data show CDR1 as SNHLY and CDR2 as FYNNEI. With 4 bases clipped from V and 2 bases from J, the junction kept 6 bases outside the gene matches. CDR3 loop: CASSASGVNTDTQYF. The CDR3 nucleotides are TGTGCCAGCAGTGCTAGCGGAGTAAACACAGATACGCAGTATTTT.

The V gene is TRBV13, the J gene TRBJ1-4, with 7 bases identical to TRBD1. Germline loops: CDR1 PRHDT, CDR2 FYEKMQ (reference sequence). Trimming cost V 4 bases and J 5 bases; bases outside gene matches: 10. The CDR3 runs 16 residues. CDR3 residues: CASSSTGTAKNEKLFF. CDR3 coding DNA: TGTGCCAGCAGCTCCACCGGGACAGCCAAAAATGAAAAACTGTTTTTT.

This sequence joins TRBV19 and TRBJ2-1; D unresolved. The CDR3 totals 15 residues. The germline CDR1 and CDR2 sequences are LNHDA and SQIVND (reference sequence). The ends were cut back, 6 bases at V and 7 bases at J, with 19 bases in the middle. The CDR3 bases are TGTGCCAGTAGCCCTGGAGTATTCAGTGGAAATGAGCAGTTCTTC. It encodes CASSPGVFSGNEQFF.

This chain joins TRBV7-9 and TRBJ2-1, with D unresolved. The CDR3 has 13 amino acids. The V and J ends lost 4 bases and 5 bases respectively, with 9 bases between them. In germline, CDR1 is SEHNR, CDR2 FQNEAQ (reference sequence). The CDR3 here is CASSSRLNNEQFF. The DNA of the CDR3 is TGTGCCAGCAGCTCGAGACTCAACAATGAGCAGTTCTTC. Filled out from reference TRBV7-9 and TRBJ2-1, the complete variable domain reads DTGVSQNPRHKITKRGQNVTFRCDPISEHNRLYWYRQTLGQGPEFLTYFQNEAQLEKSRLLSDRFSAERPKGSFSTLEIQRTEQGDSAMYLCASSSRLNNEQFFGPGTRLTVL.

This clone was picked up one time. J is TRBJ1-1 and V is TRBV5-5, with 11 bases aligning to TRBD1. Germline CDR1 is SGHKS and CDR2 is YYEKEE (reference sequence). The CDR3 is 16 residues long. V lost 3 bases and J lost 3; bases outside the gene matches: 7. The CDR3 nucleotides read TGTGCCAGCAGCTCAGCCGGACAGGGGGCAGACACTGAAGCTTTCTTT. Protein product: CASSSAGQGADTEAFF.

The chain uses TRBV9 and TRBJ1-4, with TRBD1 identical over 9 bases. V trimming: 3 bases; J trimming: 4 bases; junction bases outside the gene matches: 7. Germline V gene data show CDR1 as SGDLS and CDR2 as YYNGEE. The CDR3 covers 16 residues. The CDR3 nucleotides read TGTGCCAGCAGCGCCACAGGGGGCGGAGGTAATGAAAAACTGTTTTTT. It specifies CASSATGGGGNEKLFF.

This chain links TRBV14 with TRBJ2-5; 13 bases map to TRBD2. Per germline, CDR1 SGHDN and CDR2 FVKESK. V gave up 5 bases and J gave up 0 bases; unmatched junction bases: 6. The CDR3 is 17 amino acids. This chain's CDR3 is CASSSGLAGTYQETQYF. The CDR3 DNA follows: TGTGCCAGCAGCTCGGGACTAGCGGGGACGTACCAAGAGACCCAGTACTTC.

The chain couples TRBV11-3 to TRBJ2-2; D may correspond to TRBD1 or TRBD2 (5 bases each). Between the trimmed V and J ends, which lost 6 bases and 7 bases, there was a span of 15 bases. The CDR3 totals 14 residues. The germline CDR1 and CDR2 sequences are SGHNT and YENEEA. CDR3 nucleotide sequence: TGTGCCAGCAGGGGGCCAGGGAGTCGCGGGGAGCTGTTTTTT. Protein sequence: CASRGPGSRGELFF.

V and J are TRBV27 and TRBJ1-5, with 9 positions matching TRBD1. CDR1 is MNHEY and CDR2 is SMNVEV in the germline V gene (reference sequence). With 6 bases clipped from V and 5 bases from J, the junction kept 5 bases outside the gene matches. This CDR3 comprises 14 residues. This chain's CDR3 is CASRQDRGDQPQHF. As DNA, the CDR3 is TGTGCCAGCAGGCAGGACAGGGGAGATCAGCCCCAGCATTTT.

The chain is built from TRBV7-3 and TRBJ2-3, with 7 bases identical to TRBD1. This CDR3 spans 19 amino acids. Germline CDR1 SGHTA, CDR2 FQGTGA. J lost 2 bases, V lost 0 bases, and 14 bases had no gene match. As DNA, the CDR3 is TGTGCCAGCAGCTTAACGGGGATAAGGACAGGATTCAACACAGATACGCAGTATTTT. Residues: CASSLTGIRTGFNTDTQYF.

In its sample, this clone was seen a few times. The CDR3 protein is CASSFTAGGAKSGNTIYF. DNA for the CDR3: TGTGCCAGCAGCTTTACGGCAGGGGGCGCAAAATCCGGAAACACCATATATTTT. The V and J genes are TRBV7-9 and TRBJ1-3; 8 bases line up with TRBD1. Trimming took 3 bases from V and 4 from J; bases not matched to a gene: 14. This CDR3 is built from 18 residues. Germline assignment: CDR1 SEHNR and CDR2 FQNEAQ (reference sequence).